The clone carrying this TCR beta chain was counted ten times or more. The CDR3 has 15 residues. J gave up 3 bases and V 5 bases, and 9 bases lay outside the gene matches. In germline, CDR1 is SGHAT, CDR2 FQNNGV. This entry is derived from a study of T cells in Graves' hyperthyroidism and ophthalmopathy. The source material, RNA transcripts, was used to amplify TCR beta CDR3 regions. A set of HTBI primers served as the primers for a first-round RT-PCR of the TCR CDR3. MiXCR, run by TCRdb on the multiplex PCR reads, gives a single entry per CDR3 protein. The table shows roughly 250,000 distinct CDR3 sequences, with around 22% occurring only once.

The chain combines TRBV11-2 with TRBJ2-5; 7 bases are shared with TRBD2. The sequence came from a man aged 25 to 45 with Graves' ophthalmopathy. Sample: blood. CDR3: CASSKHPGGEETQYF. The CDR3 DNA reads as TGTGCCAGCAGCAAACACCCGGGGGGAGAAGAGACCCAGTACTTC.